The entry below gives a single T cell receptor (beta chain) sequence along with its context. The antigen this receptor binds is unknown. Per-nucleotide qualities are absent, and no much larger clonotype sits a single base away. For CDR1 and CDR2, the germline V gene lists ENHRY and SYGVKD. Its CDR3 holds 15 amino acids, cysteine through phenylalanine. Only the CDR3 DNA is retained, 45 bases long and in frame from the first base. V sheds 0 bases and J sheds 0 bases, leaving 8 bases between their ends. The library was obtained by the immunoSEQ multiplex PCR assay. TCRdb mirrors the immuneACCESS table, restricted to in-frame sequences. Some clones are absent from its copies; in checked studies, under half trace to an unresolved V gene, and the reason for the others is unknown. Present in this sample are 95,000 to 130,000 clones, around nine tenths of which were seen just once. The ten biggest clones cover over 2% of the sample.

The record originates from a study of control samples from healthy donors and cancer patients (TCRdb year 2020). Sequenced: blood. The clonotype comes from a woman aged 70-85 years in good health. Recombination linked TRBV10-3 to TRBJ1-1; the D gene remains uncertain. The CDR3 protein is CAISESTTLNTEAFF. The DNA reads as follows: TGTGCCATCAGTGAGTCCACAACGTTGAACACTGAAGCTTTCTTT.